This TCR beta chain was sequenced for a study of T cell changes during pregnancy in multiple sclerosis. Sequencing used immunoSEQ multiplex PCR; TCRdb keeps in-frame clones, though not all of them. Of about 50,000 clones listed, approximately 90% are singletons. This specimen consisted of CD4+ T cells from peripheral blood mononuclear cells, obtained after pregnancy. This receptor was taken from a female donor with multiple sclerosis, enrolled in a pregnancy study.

CDR3 in DNA: TGTGCCTGGAGCGGGTCCGGTCACAATGAGCAGTTCTTC. Protein product: CAWSGSGHNEQFF. V and J are TRBV30 and TRBJ2-1, with D unclear. Germline CDR1 reads GTSNPN; CDR2 reads SVGIG (reference sequence). The CDR3 covers 13 residues. V was shortened by 3 bases and J by 5 bases, with 11 bases between the two germline ends.